This is a list of T cell receptor beta chains from one sample in a study of T cell responses to AZD1222 COVID-19 vaccine. Libraries were prepared by immunoSEQ multiplex PCR; TCRdb keeps only in-frame clonotypes and omits some of them. Of approximately 120,000 clones in the sample, around 87% were seen once. Sequenced material: peripheral blood, taken on day 0 of AZD1222 vaccination. The receptors stem from an adult in good health. The CDR3 runs from the conserved cysteine through the conserved F or W. Each record gives: J gene, D gene, V gene, clone size, CDR3 DNA, CDR3 protein. The D gene is left open where the match is weak. The size entry is marked missing in some rows and otherwise reads once, few, many or a size class.

J: TRBJ1-6; D: .; V: TRBV3-1/TRBV3-2; size: .; DNA: TGTGCCAGCAGCCATAGGCCCCACCATTCACCCCTCCACTTT; CDR3: CASSHRPHHSPLHF
J: TRBJ2-2; D: TRBD1; V: TRBV7-2; size: .; DNA: TGTGCCAGCAGACCCCCCGGGACAGGGGCCACCGGGGAGCTGTTTTTT; CDR3: CASRPPGTGATGELFF
J: TRBJ2-7; D: .; V: TRBV28; size: few; DNA: TGTGCCAGCAACGACTCAACGGGGCAGTACTTC; CDR3: CASNDSTGQYF
J: TRBJ2-3; D: .; V: TRBV3-1/TRBV3-2; size: .; DNA: TGTGCCAGCAGCCAAGGGGCGGGCCCGGGGACAGATACGCAGTATTTT; CDR3: CASSQGAGPGTDTQYF
J: TRBJ2-2; D: TRBD2; V: TRBV24-1; size: once; DNA: TGTGCCACCAGTGACGGGGGGGTTCGTAGCGTGAACACCGGGGAGCTGTTTTTT; CDR3: CATSDGGVRSVNTGELFF
J: TRBJ1-1; D: TRBD1; V: TRBV15; size: .; DNA: TGTGCCACCAGCAGAGCAAGGGACAGGGAAGCTTTCTTT; CDR3: CATSRARDREAFF
J: TRBJ1-6; D: TRBD1; V: TRBV5-1; size: few; DNA: TGCGCCAGCAGCTTGGGGGACAGCCGTTCACCCCTCCACTTT; CDR3: CASSLGDSRSPLHF
J: TRBJ2-7; D: TRBD2; V: TRBV23-1; size: .; DNA: TGCGCCAGCAGTCAATCGAGGGAAAGGACTAGCGGGAGTTACGAGCAGTACTTC; CDR3: CASSQSRERTSGSYEQYF
J: TRBJ2-7; D: TRBD1; V: TRBV7-7; size: .; DNA: TGTGCTAGCAGCCCGAGCCTAGGGGGCTTGTACGAGCAGTACTTC; CDR3: CASSPSLGGLYEQYF
J: TRBJ1-1; D: TRBD1; V: TRBV2; size: .; DNA: TGTGCCAGCAGTGGGGGACAGGGTTCGAACACTGAAGCTTTCTTT; CDR3: CASSGGQGSNTEAFF
J: TRBJ2-7; D: .; V: TRBV28; size: .; DNA: TGTGCCAGCAGTCCCCGGACCAGGGGCTACGAGCAGTACTTC; CDR3: CASSPRTRGYEQYF
J: TRBJ2-3; D: .; V: TRBV3-1/TRBV3-2; size: once; DNA: TGTGCCAGCAGCCGCACCGGGACTCTATTCACAGATACGCAGTATTTT; CDR3: CASSRTGTLFTDTQYF
J: TRBJ2-1; D: .; V: TRBV5-1; size: .; DNA: TGCGCCAGCAGCAGCGGACAGGCTCAATCGGGGGATGAGCAGTTCTTC; CDR3: CASSSGQAQSGDEQFF
J: TRBJ1-1; D: .; V: TRBV2; size: .; DNA: TGTGCCAGCAGTGAAATGGGGGCCCATGCTGAAGCTTTCTTT; CDR3: CASSEMGAHAEAFF
J: TRBJ1-2; D: TRBD1; V: TRBV28; size: .; DNA: TGTGCCAGCACCGTGGACAGGGGAGGGCTGAATGGCTACACCTTC; CDR3: CASTVDRGGLNGYTF
J: TRBJ1-2; D: .; V: TRBV6-1; size: .; DNA: TGTGCCAGCAGTGAGGGTGGATATGGCTACACCTTC; CDR3: CASSEGGYGYTF
J: TRBJ1-2; D: .; V: TRBV27; size: once; DNA: TGTGCCAGCAGTTCGCAACAAGGGTTGAGAAACTATGGCTACACCTTC; CDR3: CASSSQQGLRNYGYTF
J: TRBJ2-1; D: TRBD1; V: TRBV30; size: .; DNA: TGTGCCTGGAGTAAGGGGGCCCATGAGCAGTTCTTC; CDR3: CAWSKGAHEQFF
J: TRBJ1-2; D: .; V: TRBV27; size: once; DNA: TGTGCCAGCAGACCTATAGGCACAGGAGGGGCGGGCTACACCTTC; CDR3: CASRPIGTGGAGYTF
J: TRBJ2-7; D: .; V: TRBV6-6; size: .; DNA: TGTGCCAGCAGCTCCGGACGGTACGAGCAGTACTTC; CDR3: CASSSGRYEQYF
J: TRBJ1-2; D: .; V: TRBV18; size: .; DNA: TGTGCCAGCTCACCTCCCAGTAACTATGGCTACACCTTC; CDR3: CASSPPSNYGYTF
J: TRBJ2-7; D: TRBD1; V: TRBV19; size: .; DNA: TGTGCCAGTAGTAACGAGGGACAGAGCTCCTACGAGCAGTACTTC; CDR3: CASSNEGQSSYEQYF